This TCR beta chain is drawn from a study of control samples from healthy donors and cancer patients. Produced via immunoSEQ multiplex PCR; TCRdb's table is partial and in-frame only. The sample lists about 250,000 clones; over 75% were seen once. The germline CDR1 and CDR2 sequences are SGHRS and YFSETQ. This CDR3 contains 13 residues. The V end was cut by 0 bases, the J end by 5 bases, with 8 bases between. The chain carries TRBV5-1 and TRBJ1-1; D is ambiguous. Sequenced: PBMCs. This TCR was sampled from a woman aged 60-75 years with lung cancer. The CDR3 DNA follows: TGCGCCAGCAGCTTGGAGGGTTGGACTGAAGCTTTCTTT. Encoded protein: CASSLEGWTEAFF.